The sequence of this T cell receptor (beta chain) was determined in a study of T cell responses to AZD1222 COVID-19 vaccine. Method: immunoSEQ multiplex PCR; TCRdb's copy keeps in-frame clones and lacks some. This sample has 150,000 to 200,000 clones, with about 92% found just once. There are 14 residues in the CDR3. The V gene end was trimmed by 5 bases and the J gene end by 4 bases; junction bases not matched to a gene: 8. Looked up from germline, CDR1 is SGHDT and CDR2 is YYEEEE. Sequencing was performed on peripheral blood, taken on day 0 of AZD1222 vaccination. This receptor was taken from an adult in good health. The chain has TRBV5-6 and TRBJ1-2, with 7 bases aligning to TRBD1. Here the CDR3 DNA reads TGTGCCAGCAGTTCGGGACAGACGTTCTATGGCTACACCTTC. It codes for CASSSGQTFYGYTF.